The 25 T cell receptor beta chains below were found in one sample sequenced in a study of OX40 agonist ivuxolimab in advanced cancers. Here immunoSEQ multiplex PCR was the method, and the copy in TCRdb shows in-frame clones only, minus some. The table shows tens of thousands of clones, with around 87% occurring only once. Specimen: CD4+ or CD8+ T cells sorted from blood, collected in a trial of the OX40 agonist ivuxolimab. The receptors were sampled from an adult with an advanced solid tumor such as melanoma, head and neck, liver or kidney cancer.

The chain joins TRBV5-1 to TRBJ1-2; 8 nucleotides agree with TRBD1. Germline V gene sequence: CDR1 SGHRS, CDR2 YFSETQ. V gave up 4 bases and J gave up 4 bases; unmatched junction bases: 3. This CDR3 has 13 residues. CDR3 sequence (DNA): TGCGCCAGCAGCCTCGACAGGGGCTATGGCTACACCTTC. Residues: CASSLDRGYGYTF.

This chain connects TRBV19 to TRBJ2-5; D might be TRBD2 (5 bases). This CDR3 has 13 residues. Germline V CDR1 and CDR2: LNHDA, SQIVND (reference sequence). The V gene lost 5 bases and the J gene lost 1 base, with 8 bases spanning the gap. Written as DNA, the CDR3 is TGTGCCAGTAGTTGGAGGTCCCAAGAGACCCAGTACTTC. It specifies CASSWRSQETQYF. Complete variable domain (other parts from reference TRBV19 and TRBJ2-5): DGGITQSPKYLFRKEGQNVTLSCEQNLNHDAMYWYRQDPGQGLRLIYYSQIVNDFQKGDIAEGYSVSREKKESFPLTVTSAQKNPTAFYLCASSWRSQETQYFGPGTRLLVL.

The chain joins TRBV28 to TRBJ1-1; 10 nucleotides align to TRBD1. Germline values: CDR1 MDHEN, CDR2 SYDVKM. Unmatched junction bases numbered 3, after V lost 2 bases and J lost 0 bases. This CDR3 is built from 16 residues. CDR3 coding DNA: TGTGCCAGCAGTTTAGGGACAGGGGCTATGAACACTGAAGCTTTCTTT. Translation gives CASSLGTGAMNTEAFF.

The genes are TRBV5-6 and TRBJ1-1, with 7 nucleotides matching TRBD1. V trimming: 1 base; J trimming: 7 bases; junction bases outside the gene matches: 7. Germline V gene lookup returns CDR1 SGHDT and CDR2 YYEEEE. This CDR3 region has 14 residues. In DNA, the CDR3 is TGTGCCAGCAGCTTGCCCCGACAGGGAGATGAAGCTTTCTTT. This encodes CASSLPRQGDEAFF.

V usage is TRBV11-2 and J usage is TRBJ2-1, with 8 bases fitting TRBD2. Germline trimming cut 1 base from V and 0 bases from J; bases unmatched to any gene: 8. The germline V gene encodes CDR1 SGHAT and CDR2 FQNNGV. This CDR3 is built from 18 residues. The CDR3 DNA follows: TGTGCCAGCAGCTTAGCGGGAGGGCCCAAGAGCTCCTACAATGAGCAGTTCTTC. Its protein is CASSLAGGPKSSYNEQFF.

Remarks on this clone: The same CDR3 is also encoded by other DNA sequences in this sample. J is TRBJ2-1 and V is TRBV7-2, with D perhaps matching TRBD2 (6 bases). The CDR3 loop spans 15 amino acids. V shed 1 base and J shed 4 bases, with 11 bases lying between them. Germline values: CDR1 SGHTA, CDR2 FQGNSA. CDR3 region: CASSLDGSRYNEQFF. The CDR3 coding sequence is TGTGCCAGCAGCTTAGACGGGAGCAGGTACAATGAGCAGTTCTTC. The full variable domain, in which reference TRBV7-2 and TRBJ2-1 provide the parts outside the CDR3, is GAGVSQSPSNKVTEKGKDVELRCDPISGHTALYWYRQSLGQGLEFLIYFQGNSAPDKSGLPSDRFSAERTGGSVSTLTIQRTQQEDSAVYLCASSLDGSRYNEQFFGPGTRLTVL.

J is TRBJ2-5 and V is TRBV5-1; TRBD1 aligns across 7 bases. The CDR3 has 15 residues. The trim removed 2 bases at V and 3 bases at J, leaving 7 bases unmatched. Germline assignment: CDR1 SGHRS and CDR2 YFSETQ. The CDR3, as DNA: TGCGCCAGCAGCTTTACCGGGACAGAAGAAGAGACCCAGTACTTC. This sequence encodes CASSFTGTEEETQYF.

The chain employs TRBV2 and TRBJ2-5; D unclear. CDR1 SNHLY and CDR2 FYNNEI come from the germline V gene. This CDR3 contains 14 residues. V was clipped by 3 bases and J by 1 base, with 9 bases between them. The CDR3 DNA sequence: TGTGCCAGCAGTGATCACCGGTCCCAAGAGACCCAGTACTTC. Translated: CASSDHRSQETQYF.

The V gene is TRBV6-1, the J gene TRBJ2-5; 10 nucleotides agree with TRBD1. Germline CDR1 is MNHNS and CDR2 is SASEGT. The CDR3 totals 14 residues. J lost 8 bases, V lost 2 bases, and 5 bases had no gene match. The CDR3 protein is CASSEKGTGVTQYF. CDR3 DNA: TGTGCCAGCAGTGAAAAGGGGACAGGGGTAACCCAGTACTTC.

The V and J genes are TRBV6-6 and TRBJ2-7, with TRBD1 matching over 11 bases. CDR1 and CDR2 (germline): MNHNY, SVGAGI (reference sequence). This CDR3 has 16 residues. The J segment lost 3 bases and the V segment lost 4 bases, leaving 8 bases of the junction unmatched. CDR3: CASSLLGQGVDYEQYF. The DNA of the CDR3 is TGTGCCAGCAGTTTACTGGGACAGGGGGTAGACTACGAGCAGTACTTC.

This CDR3 reads CASSSLAGRQFF. The CDR3 DNA sequence: TGTGCCAGCAGCTCCCTAGCGGGACGGCAGTTCTTC. The V call is TRBV7-9, the J call TRBJ2-1, with 9 positions matching TRBD2. This CDR3 has 12 amino acids. Trimming removed 4 bases from V and 12 bases from J; junction bases left unmatched: 4. From germline, CDR1 is SEHNR and CDR2 FQNEAQ (reference sequence).

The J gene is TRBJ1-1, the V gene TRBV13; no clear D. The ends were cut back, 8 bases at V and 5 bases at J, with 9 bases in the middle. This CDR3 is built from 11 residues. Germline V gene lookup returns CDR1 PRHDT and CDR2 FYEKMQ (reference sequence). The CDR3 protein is CASVSNTEAFF. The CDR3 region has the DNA TGTGCCAGCGTGAGTAATACTGAAGCTTTCTTT.

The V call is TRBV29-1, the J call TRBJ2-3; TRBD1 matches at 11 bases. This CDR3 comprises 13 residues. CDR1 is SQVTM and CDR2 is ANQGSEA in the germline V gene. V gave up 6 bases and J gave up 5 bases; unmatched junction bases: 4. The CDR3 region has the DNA TGCAGCGTCGGACAGGGGGCTAGAGATACGCAGTATTTT. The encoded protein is CSVGQGARDTQYF.

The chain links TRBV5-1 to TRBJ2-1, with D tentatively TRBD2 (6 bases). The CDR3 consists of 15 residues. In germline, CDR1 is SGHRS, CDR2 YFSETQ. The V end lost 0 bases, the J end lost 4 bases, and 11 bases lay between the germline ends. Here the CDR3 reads CASSLVGTDYNEQFF. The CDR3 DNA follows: TGCGCCAGCAGCTTGGTCGGGACTGATTACAATGAGCAGTTCTTC.

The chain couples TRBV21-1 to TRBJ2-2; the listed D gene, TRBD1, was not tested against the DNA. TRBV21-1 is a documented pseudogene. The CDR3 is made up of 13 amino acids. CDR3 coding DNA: TGTGCCAGCAGTTCCATGAACACCGGGGAGCTGTTTTTT. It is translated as CASSSMNTGELFF.

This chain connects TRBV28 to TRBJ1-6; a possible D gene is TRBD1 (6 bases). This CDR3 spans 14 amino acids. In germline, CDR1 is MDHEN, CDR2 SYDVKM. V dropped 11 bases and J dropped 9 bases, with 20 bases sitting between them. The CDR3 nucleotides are TGTGCCTGTCTCAGGTCAATGGGGGCTTCACCCCTCCACTTT. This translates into CACLRSMGASPLHF.

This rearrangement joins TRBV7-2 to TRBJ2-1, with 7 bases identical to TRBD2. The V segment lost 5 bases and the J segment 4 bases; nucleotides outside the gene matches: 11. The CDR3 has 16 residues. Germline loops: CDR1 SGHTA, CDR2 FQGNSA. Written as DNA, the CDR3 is TGTGCCAGCAGCCTCTCGGGCGGGAGAGGTTACAATGAGCAGTTCTTC. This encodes CASSLSGGRGYNEQFF.

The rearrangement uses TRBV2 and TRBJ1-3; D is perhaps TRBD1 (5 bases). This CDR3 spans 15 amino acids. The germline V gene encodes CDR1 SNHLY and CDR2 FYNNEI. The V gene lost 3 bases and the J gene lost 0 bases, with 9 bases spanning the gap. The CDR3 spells CASSDIRASGNTIYF. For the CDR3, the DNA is TGTGCCAGCAGTGATATCAGGGCCTCTGGAAACACCATATATTTT.

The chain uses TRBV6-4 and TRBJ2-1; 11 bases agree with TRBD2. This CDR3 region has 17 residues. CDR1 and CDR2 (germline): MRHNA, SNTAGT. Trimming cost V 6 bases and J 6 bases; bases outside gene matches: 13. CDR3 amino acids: CASSQSVLAGAGNEQFF. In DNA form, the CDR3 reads TGTGCCAGCAGCCAATCTGTACTAGCGGGAGCGGGCAATGAGCAGTTCTTC.

The CDR3 DNA is TGTGCCAGCAGCGCTACTAACTATGGCTACACCTTC. This gives the protein CASSATNYGYTF. V is TRBV7-9 and J is TRBJ1-2; D not resolved. V was pared by 5 bases and J by 0 bases, with 4 bases between. The CDR3 runs to 12 residues. The germline gives CDR1 SEHNR, CDR2 FQNEAQ (reference sequence).

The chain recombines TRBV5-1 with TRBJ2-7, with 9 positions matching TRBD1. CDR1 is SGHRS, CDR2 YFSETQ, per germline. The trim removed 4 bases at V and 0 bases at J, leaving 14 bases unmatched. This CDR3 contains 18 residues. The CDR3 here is CASSIWSGQGLSSYEQYF. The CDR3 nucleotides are TGCGCCAGCAGCATTTGGAGCGGACAGGGGTTGAGCTCCTACGAGCAGTACTTC.

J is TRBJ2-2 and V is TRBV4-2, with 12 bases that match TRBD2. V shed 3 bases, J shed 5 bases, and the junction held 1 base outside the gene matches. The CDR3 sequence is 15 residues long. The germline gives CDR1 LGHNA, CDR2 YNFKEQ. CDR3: CASSHLAGGTGELFF. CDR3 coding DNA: TGTGCCAGCAGCCACCTAGCGGGAGGGACCGGGGAGCTGTTTTTT.

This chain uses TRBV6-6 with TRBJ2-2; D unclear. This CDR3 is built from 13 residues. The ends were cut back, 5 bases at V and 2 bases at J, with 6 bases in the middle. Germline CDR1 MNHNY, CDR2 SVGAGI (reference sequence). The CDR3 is CASSIHNTGELFF. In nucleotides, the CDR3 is TGTGCCAGCAGTATCCACAACACCGGGGAGCTGTTTTTT.

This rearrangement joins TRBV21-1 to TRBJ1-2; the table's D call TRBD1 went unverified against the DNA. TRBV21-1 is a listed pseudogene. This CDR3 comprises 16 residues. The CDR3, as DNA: TGTGCCAGCAGCAAAGTTTACACAGGGGAAGGGGATGGCTACACCTTC. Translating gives CASSKVYTGEGDGYTF.

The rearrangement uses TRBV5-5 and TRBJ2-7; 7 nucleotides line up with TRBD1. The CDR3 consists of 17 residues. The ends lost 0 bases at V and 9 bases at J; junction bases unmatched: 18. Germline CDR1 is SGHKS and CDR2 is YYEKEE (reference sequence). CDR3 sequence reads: CASSLDRGSYIPWPQYF. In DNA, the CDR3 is TGTGCCAGCAGCTTGGACAGGGGTTCATACATCCCATGGCCGCAGTACTTC. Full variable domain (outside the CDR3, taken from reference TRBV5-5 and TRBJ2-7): DAGVTQSPTHLIKTRGQQVTLRCSPISGHKSVSWYQQVLGQGPQFIFQYYEKEERGRGNFPDRFSARQFPNYSSELNVNALLLGDSALYLCASSLDRGSYIPWPQYFGPGTRLTVT.